This TCR beta chain is drawn from a study of blood T cell repertoires in COVID-19. Study in general: Specimens from acute and convalescent COVID-19 originated in the United States, Italy and Spain. T cells, B-cell-depleted T cells, or PBMCs provided the cDNA or gDNA that served as material.

With V trimmed by 5 bases and J by 1 base, 6 bases remained unmatched. CDR3 length: 15 residues. The germline V gene has CDR1 SGHNT and CDR2 YYREEE (reference sequence). In the authors' workflow: How many nucleated cells were present was estimated from reference gene primer amplification. Produced via immunoSEQ multiplex PCR; TCRdb's table is partial and in-frame only. That table supplies the V and J calls and clone size; D and trimming were determined from the DNA. The sample records around 300,000 clones, roughly 85% being singletons. The clonotype was recovered from a human donor in a cohort sampled during active COVID-19. The chain carries TRBV5-4 and TRBJ1-2; 9 bases are a match to TRBD1. The specimen sequenced was peripheral blood. CDR3: CASRMGTGINYGYTF. CDR3 DNA sequence: TGTGCCAGCAGGATGGGGACAGGGATTAACTATGGCTACACCTTC.